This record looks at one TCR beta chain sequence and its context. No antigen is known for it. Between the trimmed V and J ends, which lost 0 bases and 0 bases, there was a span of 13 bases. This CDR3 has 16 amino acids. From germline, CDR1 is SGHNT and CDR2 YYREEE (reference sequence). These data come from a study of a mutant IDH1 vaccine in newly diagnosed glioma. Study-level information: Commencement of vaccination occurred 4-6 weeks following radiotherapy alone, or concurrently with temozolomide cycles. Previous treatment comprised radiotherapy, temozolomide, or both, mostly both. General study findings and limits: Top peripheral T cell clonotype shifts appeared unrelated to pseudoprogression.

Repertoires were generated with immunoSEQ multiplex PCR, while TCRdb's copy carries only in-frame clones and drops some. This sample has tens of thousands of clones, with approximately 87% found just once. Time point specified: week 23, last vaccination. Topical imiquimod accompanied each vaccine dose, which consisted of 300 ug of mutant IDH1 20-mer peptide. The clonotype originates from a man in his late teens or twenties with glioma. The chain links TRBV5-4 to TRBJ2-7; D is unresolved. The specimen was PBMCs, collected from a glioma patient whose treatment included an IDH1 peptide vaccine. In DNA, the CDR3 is TGTGCCAGCAGCTTGGGAGACGGCTGGAGCTCCTACGAGCAGTACTTC. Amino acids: CASSLGDGWSSYEQYF. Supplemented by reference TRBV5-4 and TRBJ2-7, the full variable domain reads ETGVTQSPTHLIKTRGQQVTLRCSSQSGHNTVSWYQQALGQGPQFIFQYYREEENGRGNFPPRFSGLQFPNYSSELNVNALELDDSALYLCASSLGDGWSSYEQYFGPGTRLTVT.